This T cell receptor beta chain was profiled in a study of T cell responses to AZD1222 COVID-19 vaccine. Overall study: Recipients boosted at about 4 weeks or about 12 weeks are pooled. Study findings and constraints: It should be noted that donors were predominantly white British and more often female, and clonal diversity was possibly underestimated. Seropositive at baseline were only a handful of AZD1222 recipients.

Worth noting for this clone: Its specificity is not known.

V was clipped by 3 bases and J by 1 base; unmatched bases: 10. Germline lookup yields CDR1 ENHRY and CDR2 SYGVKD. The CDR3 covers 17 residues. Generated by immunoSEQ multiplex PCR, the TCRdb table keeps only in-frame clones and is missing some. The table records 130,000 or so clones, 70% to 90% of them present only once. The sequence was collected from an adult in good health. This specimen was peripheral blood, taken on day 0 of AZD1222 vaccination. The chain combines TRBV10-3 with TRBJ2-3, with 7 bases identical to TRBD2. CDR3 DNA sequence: TGTGCCATCAGTGAAGGGAGGGGAGGCCCTCGCACAGATACGCAGTATTTT. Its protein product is CAISEGRGGPRTDTQYF.